These T cell receptor beta chains were read from a single sample in a study of a mutant IDH1 vaccine in newly diagnosed glioma. The protocol was immunoSEQ multiplex PCR, while the TCRdb copy is restricted to in-frame clones and leaves out a portion. The data hold some 54,000 clones, with around 90% observed a single time. Antigens of these TCRs are unknown. Sequencing was performed on PBMCs, taken from a glioma patient whose treatment included an IDH1 peptide vaccine. These receptor sequences come from a man between 45 and 60 years old with glioma. The CDR3 runs from the conserved cysteine through the conserved F or W. The D gene is left open where the match is weak. Size is stated for part of the rows, as once, few or many counts, or as a class when the clone is expanded.

v_call	cdr3_length	j_call	clone_size	d_call	cdr3_nt	cdr3_aa
TRBV5-6	12	TRBJ1-1	NA	NA	TGTGCCAGCAGCGGGGGGGGAACTGAAGCTTTCTTT	CASSGGGTEAFF
TRBV7-2	16	TRBJ2-4	NA	TRBD2	TGTGCCAGCAGCTCCGGGACTAGCTCCGGGCAAAACATTCAGTACTTC	CASSSGTSSGQNIQYF
TRBV14	15	TRBJ2-5	NA	NA	TGTGCCAGCAGCCAAGATGGGCGGAAACAAGAGACCCAGTACTTC	CASSQDGRKQETQYF
TRBV5-1	14	TRBJ2-3	NA	NA	TGCGCCAGCAGCTTGGCGGCAAGCACAGATACGCAGTATTTT	CASSLAASTDTQYF
TRBV4-1	13	TRBJ2-7	NA	TRBD1	TGCGCCAGCAGCCAGGACAGGGGATACGAGCAGTACTTC	CASSQDRGYEQYF
TRBV19	13	TRBJ1-6	NA	NA	TGTGCCAGTGGGGCCGGTGGGAGTTCACCCCTCCACTTT	CASGAGGSSPLHF
TRBV19	11	TRBJ1-1	NA	NA	TGTGCCACTGGGACGTTCACTGAAGCTTTCTTT	CATGTFTEAFF
TRBV7-6	13	TRBJ1-4	NA	NA	TGTGCCAGCAGCTCGACCCGGGGTCGCAAACTGTTTTTT	CASSSTRGRKLFF
TRBV4-3	13	TRBJ1-1	NA	NA	TGCGCCAGCAGCCGCACAGCGTCCACTGAAGCTTTCTTT	CASSRTASTEAFF
TRBV5-4	16	TRBJ2-7	NA	TRBD1	TGTGCCAGCAGCAGGGACAGGGGGCTGAGCTCCTACGAGCAGTACTTC	CASSRDRGLSSYEQYF
TRBV30	13	TRBJ1-5	NA	TRBD1	TGTGCCTGGGACAGGGGGGACCATCAGCCCCAGCATTTT	CAWDRGDHQPQHF
TRBV30	14	TRBJ2-7	NA	TRBD2	TGTGCCTGGGGGACTAGCGGGAGATACCACGAGCAGTACTTC	CAWGTSGRYHEQYF
TRBV4-1	14	TRBJ2-7	NA	NA	TGCGCCAGCAGCCAAAAGACGGAGCCCTACGAGCAGTACTTC	CASSQKTEPYEQYF
TRBV4-3	15	TRBJ2-1	NA	NA	TGCGCCAGCAGCCAAGAGCTAGCGCCGCACAATGAGCAGTTCTTC	CASSQELAPHNEQFF
TRBV6-1	12	TRBJ2-2	NA	NA	TGTGCCAGCTGGACACGGAACGGGGAGCTGTTTTTT	CASWTRNGELFF
TRBV27	17	TRBJ2-6	NA	NA	TGTGCCAGCGGGTCGCTCGGACCGATCTCTGGGGCCAACGTCCTGACTTTC	CASGSLGPISGANVLTF
TRBV7-6	15	TRBJ2-5	once	NA	TGTGCCAGCAGCTTAAGTGCGGCCTGGCAAGAGACCCAGTACTTC	CASSLSAAWQETQYF
TRBV6-1	12	TRBJ2-7	NA	NA	TGTGCCAGCAGTGAAGGAAGGGTCGAGCAGTACTTC	CASSEGRVEQYF
TRBV6-5	15	TRBJ2-5	NA	TRBD1	TGTGCCAGCAATCCGAGACAGGGGCCCTTAGAGACCCAGTACTTC	CASNPRQGPLETQYF
TRBV27	14	TRBJ1-5	NA	TRBD1	TGTGCCAGCAGAGGACAGGGGGTTGGTCAGCCCCAGCATTTT	CASRGQGVGQPQHF
TRBV2	15	TRBJ2-1	NA	TRBD2	TGTGCCAGCAGTAATTCCGGGACTAGGGGCAATGAGCAGTTCTTC	CASSNSGTRGNEQFF
TRBV18	14	TRBJ2-7	NA	NA	TGTGCCAGCTCACGCAGCTCCAGCTCCTACGAGCAGTACTTC	CASSRSSSSYEQYF
TRBV2	16	TRBJ2-5	NA	TRBD1	TGTGCCAGCAGGAGACAGGGGGCGGCACAGTTAAAGACCCAGTACTTC	CASRRQGAAQLKTQYF
TRBV2	10	TRBJ2-7	NA	NA	TGTGCCAGCAGTAATTACGAGCAGTACTTC	CASSNYEQYF
TRBV5-1	16	TRBJ2-7	NA	NA	TGCGCCAGCAGCTTTGGATCAGGGGTGAGGAACTACGAGCAGTACTTC	CASSFGSGVRNYEQYF
TRBV18	13	TRBJ2-7	NA	NA	TGTGCCAGCTCACCCCAATACAGGGCCGAGCAGTACTTC	CASSPQYRAEQYF
TRBV7-3	14	TRBJ2-2	NA	NA	TGTGCCAGCACCGGGAGTACGAACACCGGGGAGCTGTTTTTT	CASTGSTNTGELFF
TRBV7-9	18	TRBJ2-3	NA	TRBD2	TGTGCCAGCAGCCCGAAGGGTGGCGGGGGGGCTTCAAGAGATACGCAGTATTTT	CASSPKGGGGASRDTQYF
TRBV14	13	TRBJ1-5	NA	NA	TGTGCCAGCAGCCAGGGAAGCAATCAGCCCCAGCATTTT	CASSQGSNQPQHF
TRBV9	15	TRBJ2-3	NA	NA	TGTGCCAGCAGCGCCGGAACTACTAGCACAGATACGCAGTATTTT	CASSAGTTSTDTQYF
TRBV18	11	TRBJ1-1	NA	NA	TGTGCCAGCTCACCGGGGACTGAAGCTTTCTTT	CASSPGTEAFF
TRBV5-1	14	TRBJ2-5	NA	NA	TGCGCCAGCAGCTTGGTGGACTCCCAAGAGACCCAGTACTTC	CASSLVDSQETQYF
TRBV19	14	TRBJ2-5	NA	NA	TGTGCCAGTAGTATAGCCGGGGAGCAAGAGACCCAGTACTTC	CASSIAGEQETQYF
TRBV28	14	TRBJ1-2	NA	NA	TGTGCCAGCAATTCTCCCGGGGGAGACTATGGCTACACCTTC	CASNSPGGDYGYTF
TRBV10-3	11	TRBJ1-1	NA	NA	TGTGCCACAGGGAGTACCACTGAAGCTTTCTTT	CATGSTTEAFF
TRBV30	14	TRBJ1-1	NA	TRBD1	TGTGCCTGGACAGGGGGAGGCATGAACACTGAAGCTTTCTTT	CAWTGGGMNTEAFF